The 5 T cell receptor beta chains listed next were all sequenced from one sample in a study of blood T cell repertoires in COVID-19. Sequencing used immunoSEQ multiplex PCR; TCRdb keeps in-frame clones, though not all of them. The sample lists approximately 67,000 clones, around 87% seen once, with 6.5% to 9.5% in the top ten. Sequencing was performed on peripheral blood. The receptors shown here come from a man in his forties or fifties with active COVID-19.

This rearrangement joins TRBV27 to TRBJ2-3; D gene uncertain. This CDR3 is 13 amino acids long. In germline, CDR1 is MNHEY, CDR2 SMNVEV (reference sequence). V was pared by 4 bases and J by 0 bases, with 5 bases between. As DNA, the CDR3 is TGTGCCAGCAGTTCCCCTAGCACAGATACGCAGTATTTT. It is translated as CASSSPSTDTQYF.

A few counts support this clone. The chain couples TRBV30 to TRBJ2-2; 9 bases agree with TRBD2. The CDR3 sequence is 14 residues long. CDR1 is GTSNPN and CDR2 is SVGIG in the germline V gene (reference sequence). With V trimmed by 5 bases and J by 5 bases, 6 bases remained unmatched. Here the CDR3 DNA reads TGTGCCTGGTCCTCGGGACTAGCTACCGGGGAGCTGTTTTTT. Its translation: CAWSSGLATGELFF.

V gene TRBV7-2 combines with J gene TRBJ1-4; D is possibly TRBD1 (6 bases). The V and J ends lost 5 bases and 3 bases respectively, with 19 bases between them. Germline loops: CDR1 SGHTA, CDR2 FQGNSA. This CDR3 spans 17 amino acids. The DNA of the CDR3 is TGTGCCAGCAGCCCAACTAACGCACAGGGTTCTAATGAAAAACTGTTTTTT. Translation gives CASSPTNAQGSNEKLFF.

This chain uses TRBV4-3 with TRBJ2-1; 7 bases agree with TRBD1. CDR1 is LGHNA and CDR2 is YSLEER in the germline V gene. The CDR3 sequence is 17 residues long. The V and J ends lost 3 bases and 0 bases, in that order; junction bases with no gene match: 8. The CDR3 protein is CASSQGTASFSYNEQFF. As DNA, the CDR3 is TGCGCCAGCAGCCAGGGGACAGCCTCATTCTCCTACAATGAGCAGTTCTTC.

This chain connects TRBV18 to TRBJ2-1, with 11 bases identical to TRBD2. The CDR3 totals 15 residues. Germline-derived CDR1 and CDR2 are KGHSH and LQKENI. V lost 4 bases and J lost 3; bases outside the gene matches: 2. In DNA, the CDR3 is TGTGCCAGCTCACTGGGACTAGCGGACTACAATGAGCAGTTCTTC. Protein: CASSLGLADYNEQFF.